This TCR beta chain was recovered during a study of T cells in Graves' hyperthyroidism and ophthalmopathy. Study-wide background: Peripheral blood was taken when the disease was first diagnosed, before any treatment began.

This clonotype was observed many times. Its specificity is not known. Patients were excluded because of uncontrolled infection, other autoimmune disease, pregnancy or lactation. The source of the PBMCs was 8.5 to 10 ml of fresh peripheral blood. Regions amplified from RNA transcripts were the TCR beta CDR3 regions. HTBI primers drove first-round RT-PCR of the TCR CDR3. TCRdb used MiXCR to reprocess the multiplex PCR reads, holding one entry per CDR3 protein. The sample holds roughly 170,000 distinct CDR3 sequences, over 7.5% seen once. Overall study results and limits: In validation, the model predicted ophthalmopathy. These predictions came a median around 5.9 months before onset.

V lost 0 bases to trimming and J lost 1 base; unmatched junction nucleotides: 0. CDR3 length: 13 amino acids. Germline V gene sequence: CDR1 DFQATT, CDR2 SNEGSKA (reference sequence). The rearrangement uses TRBV20-1 and TRBJ2-7; TRBD2 matches 7 bases. Sequencing used blood. The sequence was collected from a woman aged 18-30 years with Graves' hyperthyroidism that later progressed to Graves' ophthalmopathy. The CDR3 reads CSARDSGSYEQYF. The CDR3 DNA follows: TGCAGTGCTAGAGATAGCGGGTCCTACGAGCAGTACTTC.